This record covers a single TCR beta chain. Seattle patients were enrolled during active infection and followed longitudinally. These data belong to a study of blood T cell repertoires in COVID-19. V shed 6 bases and J 3 bases; nucleotides not matched to a gene: 6. This CDR3 has 14 residues. Germline V CDR1 and CDR2: MNHEY, SVGAGI. Original analysis: The authors estimated nucleated cell counts from reference gene primer amplification. Clones were read by immunoSEQ multiplex PCR, and TCRdb kept only the in-frame ones, dropping some. V and J calls and clone size are those listed in that table; D and trimming were worked out from the DNA. The sample has some 400,000 clones, around 87% seen once; the top ten hold about 10%.

The TCR sequence derives from a woman aged 25 to 39 with COVID-19, enrolled during active disease. This chain connects TRBV6-5 to TRBJ2-7; the match to TRBD2 covers 9 bases. Sequencing input: peripheral blood. CDR3 DNA sequence: TGTGCCAGCAGCCAACTAGCGGGCTACTACGAGCAGTACTTC. Translation gives CASSQLAGYYEQYF.